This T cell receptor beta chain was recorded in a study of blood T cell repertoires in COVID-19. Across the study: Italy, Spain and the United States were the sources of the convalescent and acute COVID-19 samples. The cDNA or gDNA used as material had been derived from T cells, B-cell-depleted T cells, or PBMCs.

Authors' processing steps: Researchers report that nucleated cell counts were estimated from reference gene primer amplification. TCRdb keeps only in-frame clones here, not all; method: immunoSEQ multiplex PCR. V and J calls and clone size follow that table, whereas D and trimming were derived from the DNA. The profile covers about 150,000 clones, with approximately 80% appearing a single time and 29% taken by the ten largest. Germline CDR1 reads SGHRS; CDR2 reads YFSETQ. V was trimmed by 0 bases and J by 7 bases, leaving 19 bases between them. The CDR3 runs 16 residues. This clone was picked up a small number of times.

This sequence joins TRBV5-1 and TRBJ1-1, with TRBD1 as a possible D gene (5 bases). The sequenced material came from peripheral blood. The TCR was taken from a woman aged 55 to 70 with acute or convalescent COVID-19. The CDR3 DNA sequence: TGCGCCAGCAGCTTGGCAGTACTTACAGGTTCGATTGAAGCTTTCTTT. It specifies CASSLAVLTGSIEAFF.